This TCR beta chain appears in the sequencing data of a study of blood T cell repertoires in COVID-19. Study information: Sites in the United States, Italy and Spain provided acute and convalescent COVID-19 samples. The analysed material was cDNA or gDNA that came from T cells, B-cell-depleted T cells, or PBMCs.

The CDR3 is 16 residues long. Germline CDR1 is WNHNN and CDR2 is SYGVQD (reference sequence). Trimming cost V 0 bases and J 4 bases, with 14 bases left between them. In the original workflow: Nucleated cell counts were estimated from reference gene primer amplification. The assay was immunoSEQ multiplex PCR, and TCRdb's table has in-frame clones only and misses some. That table is the source of V, J and clone size, and D and trimming were worked out from the DNA. The data show roughly 290,000 clones, with more than 75% seen just once and about 8% held by the top ten. This clonotype was sampled from a woman in her fifties or sixties who had recovered from COVID-19. The sequenced sample consisted of peripheral blood. The rearrangement links TRBV10-1 to TRBJ2-3; maybe TRBD2 (6 bases). The CDR3 DNA follows: TGCGCCAGCAGTGAGTCGCGGGGACCACCGGCAGATACGCAGTATTTT. This gives the protein CASSESRGPPADTQYF.